The 27 T cell receptor beta chains presented below share a single source sample, sequenced in a study of blood T cell repertoires in COVID-19. Only in-frame clones appear in the TCRdb table, and some are missing; sequencing was by immunoSEQ multiplex PCR. The sample lists around 130,000 clones; 65% to 85% were seen once. Sequences were obtained from peripheral blood. The origin of the receptors is a human donor in a cohort sampled during active COVID-19.

The genes are TRBV9 and TRBJ2-2, with D possibly TRBD1 on 6 matching bases. In germline, CDR1 is SGDLS, CDR2 YYNGEE. The CDR3 extends over 13 amino acids. The V and J ends lost 3 bases and 5 bases respectively, with 8 bases between them. Here the CDR3 reads CASSEQGTGELFF. Written as DNA, the CDR3 is TGTGCCAGCAGCGAACAGGGAACCGGGGAGCTGTTTTTT.

The chain carries TRBV5-4 and TRBJ2-6; no clear D gene. The CDR3 totals 13 residues. In germline, CDR1 is SGHNT, CDR2 YYREEE (reference sequence). Trimming pared 4 bases from V and 4 bases from J, leaving 6 bases between. The chain's CDR3 is CASSRSGANVLTF. The DNA of the CDR3 is TGTGCCAGCAGCCGGTCGGGGGCCAACGTCCTGACTTTC. The whole variable domain, filled in from reference TRBV5-4 and TRBJ2-6, reads ETGVTQSPTHLIKTRGQQVTLRCSSQSGHNTVSWYQQALGQGPQFIFQYYREEENGRGNFPPRFSGLQFPNYSSELNVNALELDDSALYLCASSRSGANVLTFGAGSRLTVL.

The chain uses TRBV21-1 and TRBJ2-7; the D segment call TRBD1 is taken from the table without a DNA check. TRBV21-1 is classified as a pseudogene. The CDR3 consists of 16 residues. CDR3 sequence (DNA): TGTGCCAGCAGTCAGTCCCGGGACAGGGCTCCCAACGAGCAGTACTTC. This codes for CASSQSRDRAPNEQYF.

This clone was seen more than once but under ten times. The J gene is TRBJ1-2, the V gene TRBV2; 10 nucleotides match TRBD1. The V gene end was trimmed by 6 bases and the J gene end by 7 bases; junction bases not matched to a gene: 2. The CDR3 runs to 12 residues. Per germline, CDR1 SNHLY and CDR2 FYNNEI. The CDR3 DNA sequence: TGTGCCAGCAGGAGGACAGGGGGTGGCTACACCTTC. It yields the protein CASRRTGGGYTF.

The genes are TRBV19 and TRBJ2-1; 12 bases map to TRBD2. Germline CDR1 LNHDA, CDR2 SQIVND (reference sequence). Trimming removed 6 bases from V and 5 bases from J; junction bases left unmatched: 5. The CDR3 runs 15 residues. The chain's CDR3 is CASRASGGVNNEQFF. In nucleotides, the CDR3 is TGTGCCAGTAGAGCTAGCGGGGGGGTAAACAATGAGCAGTTCTTC.

This rearrangement joins TRBV12-3 or TRBV12-4 to TRBJ2-1; no definite D call. There are 13 residues in the CDR3. V lost 2 bases, J lost 5 bases, and 7 bases lay in between. Written as DNA, the CDR3 is TGTGCCAGCAGTTTAAGACTCAACAATGAGCAGTTCTTC. It is translated as CASSLRLNNEQFF.

CDR3 sequence reads: CASSHAPQGNTEAFF. DNA of the CDR3: TGTGCCAGCAGTCACGCCCCTCAGGGGAACACTGAAGCTTTCTTT. The chain carries TRBV6-2 or TRBV6-3 and TRBJ1-1; possibly TRBD1 for D (5 bases). Germline values: CDR1 MNHEY, CDR2 SVGEGT. The CDR3 has 15 residues. The V and J ends lost 5 bases and 1 base respectively, with 14 bases between them.

This rearrangement joins TRBV14 to TRBJ2-5, with a tentative D call TRBD2 (7 bases). Germline V lookup: CDR1 SGHDN, CDR2 FVKESK. The CDR3 is made up of 15 amino acids. Trimming took 4 bases from V and 1 from J, leaving 13 bases between them. The CDR3 DNA is TGTGCCAGCAGCCCGTGGGGGGGCCGCCAAGAGACCCAGTACTTC. Translation: CASSPWGGRQETQYF. The full variable domain, its missing parts supplied by reference TRBV14 and TRBJ2-5, is EAGVTQFPSHSVIEKGQTVTLRCDPISGHDNLYWYRRVMGKEIKFLLHFVKESKQDESGMPNNRFLAERTGGTYSTLKVQPAELEDSGVYFCASSPWGGRQETQYFGPGTRLLVL.

The rearrangement joins TRBV5-4 to TRBJ1-2, with TRBD1 matching over 7 bases. With V trimmed by 4 bases and J by 4 bases, 10 bases remained unmatched. This CDR3 is 15 amino acids long. The germline CDR1 and CDR2 sequences are SGHNT and YYREEE (reference sequence). In DNA form, the CDR3 reads TGTGCCAGCAGCCCGGGACAGACACCCTCCTATGGCTACACCTTC. It codes for CASSPGQTPSYGYTF.

This clone was seen a single time. The chain joins TRBV19 to TRBJ1-2; D may be TRBD1 (6 bases). Germline CDR1 and CDR2: LNHDA and SQIVND (reference sequence). V was clipped by 5 bases and J by 6 bases, with 10 bases between them. This CDR3 contains 12 residues. CDR3 protein: CASSDPGDGYTF. The CDR3 nucleotides are TGTGCCAGTAGTGACCCAGGGGATGGCTACACCTTC.

The chain carries TRBV14 and TRBJ2-7, with 7 bases that match TRBD1. Germline V gene lookup returns CDR1 SGHDN and CDR2 FVKESK. The V gene end was trimmed by 2 bases and the J gene end by 2 bases; junction bases not matched to a gene: 9. The length of the CDR3 is 16 residues. The CDR3 here is CASSQMNKQGTYEQYF. CDR3 coding DNA: TGTGCCAGCAGCCAAATGAATAAACAGGGGACCTACGAGCAGTACTTC.

This chain joins TRBV28 and TRBJ2-2; TRBD2 is a possible D gene (6 bases). CDR1 is MDHEN and CDR2 is SYDVKM in the germline V gene. V was cut by 4 bases and J by 1 base, with 10 bases left in between. The CDR3 covers 15 residues. The CDR3 DNA reads TGTGCCAGCAGTTCGCCGGGGGAGAACACCGGGGAGCTGTTTTTT. Protein sequence: CASSSPGENTGELFF. Filled out from reference TRBV28 and TRBJ2-2, the complete variable domain reads DVKVTQSSRYLVKRTGEKVFLECVQDMDHENMFWYRQDPGLGLRLIYFSYDVKMKEKGDIPEGYSVSREKKERFSLILESASTNQTSMYLCASSSPGENTGELFFGEGSRLTVL.

The J gene is TRBJ2-3, the V gene TRBV7-2, with 10 bases that match TRBD2. The V segment lost 3 bases and the J segment 1 base; nucleotides outside the gene matches: 1. This CDR3 spans 15 amino acids. The germline V gene encodes CDR1 SGHTA and CDR2 FQGNSA. CDR3 residues: CASSFLAGGTDTQYF. The CDR3 DNA follows: TGTGCCAGCAGCTTTCTAGCGGGGGGCACAGATACGCAGTATTTT.

The chain employs TRBV3-1 (or the pseudogene TRBV3-2) and TRBJ2-7, with TRBD2 as a possible D gene (6 bases). With 0 bases removed from V and 3 bases from J, the gap between germline ends came to 15 bases. This CDR3 has 16 amino acids. Germline lookup yields CDR1 LGHDT and CDR2 YNNKEL (reference sequence). CDR3 protein: CASSQEGLGPSYEQYF. In DNA, the CDR3 is TGTGCCAGCAGCCAAGAGGGACTGGGACCGAGCTACGAGCAGTACTTC.

Here the CDR3 DNA reads TGCGCCAGCAGCTTGGTTACAGGGCCTAATGATGGCTACACCTTC. Translated, it gives CASSLVTGPNDGYTF. The chain carries TRBV5-1 and TRBJ1-2; TRBD1 is a possible D gene (6 bases). Looked up from germline, CDR1 is SGHRS and CDR2 is YFSETQ. Trimming removed 0 bases at V and 6 bases at J, with 15 bases between. The CDR3 is 15 amino acids. Full variable domain (outside the CDR3, taken from reference TRBV5-1 and TRBJ1-2): KAGVTQTPRYLIKTRGQQVTLSCSPISGHRSVSWYQQTPGQGLQFLFEYFSETQRNKGNFPGRFSGRQFSNSRSEMNVSTLELGDSALYLCASSLVTGPNDGYTFGSGTRLTVV.

On this clone: At one of its ends the junction is not consistent with the germline gene, which may arise from a read error. V and J are TRBV7-7 and TRBJ1-1; D remains ambiguous. The CDR3 has 13 residues. From germline, CDR1 is SSHAT and CDR2 FNYEAQ (reference sequence). The CDR3 nucleotides are TGTGCTAGCAGCTTCCGGGAGAACACTGAAGCTTTCTTT. This codes for CASSFRENTEAFF. The full variable domain, completed using reference TRBV7-7 and TRBJ1-1, is GAGVSQSPRYKVTKRGQDVTLRCDPISSHATLYWYQQALGQGPEFLTYFNYEAQPDKSGLPSDRFSAERPEGSISTLTIQRTEQRDSAMYRCASSFRENTEAFFGQGTRLTVV.

This sequence joins TRBV3-1 (or the pseudogene TRBV3-2) and TRBJ2-1; 7 nucleotides match TRBD1. The germline V gene has CDR1 LGHDT and CDR2 YNNKEL (reference sequence). The CDR3 covers 13 residues. J lost 5 bases, V lost 3 bases, and 1 base had no gene match. CDR3 nucleotides: TGTGCCAGCAGCCATGACAGGGACAATGAGCAGTTCTTC. It encodes CASSHDRDNEQFF.

The chain links TRBV3-1 (or the pseudogene TRBV3-2) to TRBJ2-2; a weak D match, TRBD2 (5 bases). Germline V CDR1 and CDR2: LGHDT, YNNKEL (reference sequence). This CDR3 region has 14 residues. The germline V and J ends were trimmed by 4 bases and 4 bases, with 10 bases remaining between them. Here the CDR3 DNA reads TGTGCCAGCAGCCTAGGACTCGGCACCGGGGAGCTGTTTTTT. Translated, it gives CASSLGLGTGELFF.

This chain links TRBV19 with TRBJ1-4, with D unresolved. This CDR3 has 16 residues. CDR1 LNHDA and CDR2 SQIVND come from the germline V gene (reference sequence). V was shortened by 2 bases and J by 0 bases, with 10 bases between the two germline ends. CDR3 DNA: TGTGCCAGTAGTATACTCGGCGGGGCAACTAATGAAAAACTGTTTTTT. Encoded protein: CASSILGGATNEKLFF.

The V gene is TRBV7-2, the J gene TRBJ2-5, with 7 bases lining up with TRBD1. Germline CDR1 SGHTA, CDR2 FQGNSA. The CDR3 consists of 15 residues. V trimming: 1 base; J trimming: 5 bases; junction bases outside the gene matches: 7. CDR3 loop: CASSLGTGVGETQYF. The DNA for the CDR3 is TGTGCCAGCAGCTTAGGAACAGGGGTAGGGGAGACCCAGTACTTC.

The chain links TRBV29-1 to TRBJ2-7; 10 nucleotides line up with TRBD1. The V segment lost 6 bases and the J segment 0 bases; nucleotides outside the gene matches: 2. CDR3 size: 13 residues. Germline values: CDR1 SQVTM, CDR2 ANQGSEA. CDR3 protein: CSVGTGDSYEQYF. CDR3 DNA: TGCAGCGTAGGGACAGGGGACTCCTACGAGCAGTACTTC.

The chain links TRBV28 to TRBJ2-7, with D possibly matching TRBD1 (5 bases). CDR3 length: 14 residues. Trimming pared 1 base from V and 5 bases from J, leaving 12 bases between. Germline loops: CDR1 MDHEN, CDR2 SYDVKM. CDR3 protein: CASSLSGIKDEQYF. For the CDR3, the DNA is TGTGCCAGCAGTTTATCAGGGATTAAGGACGAGCAGTACTTC.

This clone has a single count. The DNA for the CDR3 is TGTGCCAGTAGTCTCCGGGGAGAAAAACTGTTTTTT. Translation gives CASSLRGEKLFF. This chain joins TRBV19 and TRBJ1-4; D is unresolved. The length of the CDR3 is 12 residues. Deletions cut 5 bases from V and 8 bases from J, with 9 bases between. CDR1 LNHDA and CDR2 SQIVND come from the germline V gene (reference sequence).

This clone turned up a few times. The CDR3 DNA is TGTGCCAGCAACCGACAGGATTCACCCCTCCACTTT. Protein: CASNRQDSPLHF. The chain uses TRBV2 and TRBJ1-6, with D perhaps TRBD1 (6 bases). V dropped 7 bases and J dropped 8 bases, with 9 bases sitting between them. The germline gives CDR1 SNHLY, CDR2 FYNNEI. CDR3 length: 12 amino acids.

The chain recombines TRBV6-5 with TRBJ2-2; TRBD2 is a possible D gene (5 bases). This CDR3 spans 12 amino acids. CDR1 and CDR2 (germline): MNHEY, SVGAGI. The germline V and J ends were trimmed by 8 bases and 5 bases, with 9 bases remaining between them. The CDR3 spells CASRGTTGELFF. CDR3 bases: TGTGCCAGCCGGGGAACGACCGGGGAGCTGTTTTTT.

The chain is built from TRBV5-1 and TRBJ1-3, with 7 nucleotides matching TRBD1. V was clipped by 4 bases and J by 6 bases; unmatched bases: 7. Germline CDR1 and CDR2: SGHRS and YFSETQ. This CDR3 contains 14 residues. The DNA for the CDR3 is TGCGCCAGCAGCCTTTCAGGGACAGTAAACACCATATATTTT. This gives the protein CASSLSGTVNTIYF.

V is TRBV7-9 and J is TRBJ2-1; TRBD1 aligns across 10 bases. Germline CDR1 is SEHNR and CDR2 is FQNEAQ (reference sequence). After removal of 4 bases from V and 2 bases from J, the junction contained 2 bases not matched to a gene. The CDR3 runs 15 residues. CDR3 loop: CASSSDRGPYNEQFF. The CDR3, as DNA: TGTGCCAGCAGCTCCGACAGGGGGCCCTACAATGAGCAGTTCTTC.